The present entry profiles one T cell receptor beta chain with its context. This entry comes from a study of blood T cell repertoires in COVID-19. Sequenced by immunoSEQ multiplex PCR; TCRdb stores in-frame clones only, minus some. Of just over 95,000 clones in the sample, around nine tenths were seen once. The ends were cut back, 3 bases at V and 0 bases at J, with 9 bases in the middle. Germline V gene lookup returns CDR1 KGHSH and CDR2 LQKENI. The CDR3 is 14 amino acids. The rearrangement uses TRBV18 and TRBJ2-7; the D is unclear. The sequenced sample consisted of peripheral blood. The clonotype comes from a human donor in a cohort sampled during active COVID-19. The CDR3 loop is CASSPEPYSYEQYF. In DNA form, the CDR3 reads TGTGCCAGCTCACCCGAGCCTTACTCCTACGAGCAGTACTTC.